The rows below give T cell receptor beta chains drawn from one sample of a study of cytomegalovirus exposure and HLA in healthy donors. Sequenced by immunoSEQ multiplex PCR; TCRdb stores in-frame clones only, minus some. Of about 120,000 clones in the sample, 8% to 11% were seen once. The sequencing sample was made of PBMCs. Receptors were obtained from a woman aged 18-35 years in good health and CMV-seropositive. CDR3s include the opening cysteine and the closing phenylalanine or tryptophan. Each record gives: CDR3 length, V gene, clone size, D gene, J gene, CDR3 DNA, CDR3 protein. A D gene is named only where the DNA matches it firmly. Clone size, where shown, is once, few, many, or a class for clones that have expanded.

15	TRBV5-8	NA	TRBD1	TRBJ2-7	TGTGCCAGCAGCAGACCGGGACAGGGTGGCTACGAGCAGTACTTC	CASSRPGQGGYEQYF
12	TRBV29-1	few	NA	TRBJ2-7	TGCAGCGTTGGGCAGGGGACCTACGAGCAGTACTTC	CSVGQGTYEQYF
13	TRBV28	few	TRBD2	TRBJ2-7	TGTGCCAGCCGACTAGCGGGAGCTAACGAGCAGTACTTC	CASRLAGANEQYF
16	TRBV6-5	few	TRBD1	TRBJ1-2	TGTGCCAGCAGTTCCGCCGGGACAGGGCTCCTCTATGGCTACACCTTC	CASSSAGTGLLYGYTF
16	TRBV7-9	few	TRBD2	TRBJ2-1	TGTGCCAGCAGCCTAACGAGCGGGAGACACTACAATGAGCAGTTCTTC	CASSLTSGRHYNEQFF
13	TRBV19	NA	NA	TRBJ2-1	TGTGCCAGTAGTATAAGTCTAGCCAATGAGCAGTTCTTC	CASSISLANEQFF
13	TRBV12-5	few	NA	TRBJ1-2	TGTGCTAGTGGCCCCGACAGAAACTATGGCTACACCTTC	CASGPDRNYGYTF
18	TRBV7-2	few	NA	TRBJ2-1	TGTGCCAGCAGCCCACGCCTTGGGTATTTGGCGGGCAACAATGAGCAGTTCTTC	CASSPRLGYLAGNNEQFF
16	TRBV19	many	TRBD1	TRBJ2-3	TGTGCCAGTAGTATTAGGACAGGAACCAGCACAGATACGCAGTATTTT	CASSIRTGTSTDTQYF
11	TRBV30	few	NA	TRBJ2-7	TGTGCCTGGAGTGTATTGGCGGAACAGTACTTC	CAWSVLAEQYF
13	TRBV12-5	NA	NA	TRBJ1-1	TGTGCTAGTGGTTTGGAATATATCACTGAAGCTTTCTTT	CASGLEYITEAFF
14	TRBV7-9	few	NA	TRBJ2-7	TGTGCCAGCAGCTCGTCAGGGGCCGGCTACGAGCAGTACTTC	CASSSSGAGYEQYF
12	TRBV2	few	NA	TRBJ1-3	TGTGCCAGCACCGAGGGTGGAAACACCATATATTTT	CASTEGGNTIYF
15	TRBV7-9	few	NA	TRBJ1-1	TGTGCCAGCAGTCATCCCTATGTCGGTCAAATAACGGCTTTCTTT	CASSHPYVGQITAFF
15	TRBV4-1	few	NA	TRBJ1-1	TGCGCCAGCAGCCAATGGTCCAGGGGATTGACTGAAGCTTTCTTT	CASSQWSRGLTEAFF
17	TRBV4-1	NA	NA	TRBJ2-2	TGCGCCAGCAGCCAAACGACGGGGACAACTTTCACCGGGGAGCTGTTTTTT	CASSQTTGTTFTGELFF
17	TRBV18	few	NA	TRBJ1-2	TGTGCCAGCTCACCGTCTATGCAACAGGTGAAGAACTATGGCTACACCTTC	CASSPSMQQVKNYGYTF
12	TRBV6-6	few	NA	TRBJ2-3	TGTGCCAGCAACGGTTACACAGATACGCAGTATTTT	CASNGYTDTQYF
15	TRBV4-1	NA	NA	TRBJ2-7	TGCGCCAGCAGCCATAGAGACACCCCCTCCTACGAGCAGTACTTC	CASSHRDTPSYEQYF
14	TRBV18	few	NA	TRBJ1-4	TGTGCCAGCTCACCAGCGTCAAGGGGGGAAAAACTGTTTTTT	CASSPASRGEKLFF
14	TRBV6-5	few	NA	TRBJ1-2	TGTGCCAGCAGTGATAATGGGGAGGTGGGCGGCTACACCTTC	CASSDNGEVGGYTF
13	TRBV5-5	few	NA	TRBJ2-1	TGTGCCAGCAGCTTGGCAGTAGCCAATGAGCAGTTCTTC	CASSLAVANEQFF
14	TRBV11-2	NA	NA	TRBJ2-7	TGTGCCAGCAGGTCAGGCGGAGGATTCTACGAGCAGTACTTC	CASRSGGGFYEQYF